This is a list of T cell receptor beta chains from one sample in a study of blood T cell repertoires in COVID-19. Repertoires were generated with immunoSEQ multiplex PCR, while TCRdb's copy carries only in-frame clones and drops some. The sample consists of 200,000 to 250,000 clones, around 84% of them appearing once. The sequencing input was peripheral blood. Source of these receptors: a woman aged 80 or over with active or convalescent COVID-19. Both conserved end residues are part of each CDR3.

V gene: TRBV15
J gene: TRBJ2-2
CDR3 protein: CATSRGLRGGKDTGELFF

V gene: TRBV6-5
J gene: TRBJ2-7
CDR3 protein: CASSYSTGLFYEQYF

V gene: TRBV2
J gene: TRBJ2-3
CDR3 protein: CASSVTSRPDTQYF

V gene: TRBV5-4
J gene: TRBJ1-1
CDR3 protein: CASSPTGVMNTEAFF

V gene: TRBV28
J gene: TRBJ1-3
CDR3 protein: CASSSGTGGDF

V gene: TRBV4-2
J gene: TRBJ1-1
CDR3 protein: CASSQDQKGAITEAFF

V gene: TRBV5-6
J gene: TRBJ2-1
CDR3 protein: CASSQDATSGYNEQFF

V gene: TRBV11-2
J gene: TRBJ1-4
CDR3 protein: CASSLVRTGNATNEKLFF

V gene: TRBV12-3/TRBV12-4
J gene: TRBJ2-7
CDR3 protein: CASRTGQFYEQYF

V gene: TRBV6-2/TRBV6-3
J gene: TRBJ2-2
CDR3 protein: CASSYVRGTGELFF

V gene: TRBV12-2
J gene: TRBJ2-1
CDR3 protein: CASRLAPDDLAGGPIDEQFF

V gene: TRBV4-3
J gene: TRBJ1-4
CDR3 protein: CASSQDGRTGVEKLFF

V gene: TRBV24-1
J gene: TRBJ2-7
CDR3 protein: CATSERDTLEQYF

V gene: TRBV30
J gene: TRBJ2-7
CDR3 protein: CAWSWRQLSYEQYF

V gene: TRBV29-1
J gene: TRBJ1-2
CDR3 protein: CSVELRHPNYGYTF

V gene: TRBV7-3
J gene: TRBJ2-5
CDR3 protein: CASSITGYGGPETQYF

V gene: TRBV19
J gene: TRBJ2-1
CDR3 protein: CASSRKGATSGGNNEQFF

V gene: TRBV7-6
J gene: TRBJ2-1
CDR3 protein: CASSGRLAGAYNEQFF

V gene: TRBV11-2
J gene: TRBJ1-1
CDR3 protein: CASSFTGEVEAFF

V gene: TRBV6-6
J gene: TRBJ2-5
CDR3 protein: CATRGLLRVETQYF

V gene: TRBV5-1
J gene: TRBJ1-1
CDR3 protein: CASSSWQGGTEAFF

V gene: TRBV7-2
J gene: TRBJ1-3
CDR3 protein: CASSLVVAGPGNTIYF

V gene: TRBV7-2
J gene: TRBJ2-7
CDR3 protein: CASSLAAQGGGGEQYF

V gene: TRBV27
J gene: TRBJ2-7
CDR3 protein: CASDDGDYEQYF

V gene: TRBV11-1
J gene: TRBJ2-3
CDR3 protein: CASTPGQGTDTQYF

V gene: TRBV7-9
J gene: TRBJ2-7
CDR3 protein: CASSAAVRGTYEQYF

V gene: TRBV6-6
J gene: TRBJ1-6
CDR3 protein: CASSYFGTGDNSPLHF

V gene: TRBV6-6
J gene: TRBJ2-1
CDR3 protein: CASWRGNEQFF

V gene: TRBV4-2
J gene: TRBJ2-5
CDR3 protein: CASRRDTSQETQYF

V gene: TRBV19
J gene: TRBJ1-3
CDR3 protein: CASLTVPGNTIYF

V gene: TRBV19
J gene: TRBJ2-1
CDR3 protein: CASRQGQSSYNEQFF

V gene: TRBV27
J gene: TRBJ1-2
CDR3 protein: CASSYQGYGYTF

V gene: TRBV5-1
J gene: TRBJ2-2
CDR3 protein: CASSWGQGARTGELFF

V gene: TRBV5-1
J gene: TRBJ1-5
CDR3 protein: CASSLRGDQPQHF

V gene: TRBV20-1
J gene: TRBJ2-7
CDR3 protein: CSVSGPAGSSYEQYF

V gene: TRBV21-1
J gene: TRBJ2-1
CDR3 protein: CASSNIGGDPYNEQFF

V gene: TRBV5-6
J gene: TRBJ1-2
CDR3 protein: CASSWSPSHGYTF

V gene: TRBV6-2/TRBV6-3
J gene: TRBJ1-1
CDR3 protein: CASSYSQGTEAFF

V gene: TRBV6-5
J gene: TRBJ2-7
CDR3 protein: CASRNRGSVEQYF

V gene: TRBV9
J gene: TRBJ2-2
CDR3 protein: CASAPVLGDTGELFF

V gene: TRBV5-1
J gene: TRBJ2-3
CDR3 protein: CASSLEGTDTQYF

V gene: TRBV7-3
J gene: TRBJ2-3
CDR3 protein: CASSAARGADTQYF

V gene: TRBV7-2
J gene: TRBJ2-7
CDR3 protein: CASSSTGLSYEQYF

V gene: TRBV19
J gene: TRBJ2-2
CDR3 protein: CASSIGVGGTNTGELFF

V gene: TRBV30
J gene: TRBJ1-3
CDR3 protein: CAWSGQGSSGNTIYF

V gene: TRBV6-1
J gene: TRBJ1-4
CDR3 protein: CASSENIDRGRREKLFF

V gene: TRBV12-3/TRBV12-4
J gene: TRBJ1-1
CDR3 protein: CASSFSAEAFF

V gene: TRBV5-4
J gene: TRBJ2-3
CDR3 protein: CASSLGGNTDTQYF

V gene: TRBV7-2
J gene: TRBJ2-2
CDR3 protein: CASSSIWTGELFF

V gene: TRBV18
J gene: TRBJ1-6
CDR3 protein: CASSPRQGNNSPLHF

V gene: TRBV28
J gene: TRBJ1-2
CDR3 protein: CAINPTGNGYTF

V gene: TRBV9
J gene: TRBJ2-3
CDR3 protein: CASSRETNTDTQYF

V gene: TRBV7-2
J gene: TRBJ2-7
CDR3 protein: CASSSTGAWEQYF

V gene: TRBV7-2
J gene: TRBJ1-5
CDR3 protein: CASSPDRDPQPQHF

V gene: TRBV4-1
J gene: TRBJ2-7
CDR3 protein: CASSHLGRPPYEQYF

V gene: TRBV6-2/TRBV6-3
J gene: TRBJ1-4
CDR3 protein: CASSLQGEKLFF

V gene: TRBV28
J gene: TRBJ1-4
CDR3 protein: CASSPPRGGNEKLFF

V gene: TRBV7-2
J gene: TRBJ1-1
CDR3 protein: CATRVRQGNTEAFF

V gene: TRBV6-4
J gene: TRBJ2-2
CDR3 protein: CASSPRGYTGELFF